Given below is one T cell receptor (beta chain) in context. Its antigen remains unknown. V was pared by 2 bases and J by 8 bases, with 23 bases of the junction left unmatched. Per germline, CDR1 MNHGY and CDR2 SAAAGT. The CDR3 spans 19 residues. It was with 60 Vbeta and 13 Jbeta primers that the PCR ran. TCRdb's copy holds only in-frame clones and misses some; the assay was immunoSEQ multiplex PCR. The clone table shows about 120,000 clones, with the ten largest holding around 1.6%. This sample was included in a study of cytomegalovirus exposure and HLA in healthy donors. Study results and limitations: Some segments of the V type, notably TRBV6-2 and TRBV6-3, were excluded as indistinguishable. Overall, approximately 180 TCR beta chains were annotated as cytomegalovirus-associated.

The chain joins TRBV6-8 to TRBJ1-2, with 7 bases matching TRBD1. The receptor comes from a young man in good health and CMV-seronegative. The sequencing input was PBMCs. In DNA form, the CDR3 reads TGTGCCAGCAGTTACGCAACCGTCGACAGGGAAACGAGGCTAGGAGGCTACACCTTC. Translation: CASSYATVDRETRLGGYTF.